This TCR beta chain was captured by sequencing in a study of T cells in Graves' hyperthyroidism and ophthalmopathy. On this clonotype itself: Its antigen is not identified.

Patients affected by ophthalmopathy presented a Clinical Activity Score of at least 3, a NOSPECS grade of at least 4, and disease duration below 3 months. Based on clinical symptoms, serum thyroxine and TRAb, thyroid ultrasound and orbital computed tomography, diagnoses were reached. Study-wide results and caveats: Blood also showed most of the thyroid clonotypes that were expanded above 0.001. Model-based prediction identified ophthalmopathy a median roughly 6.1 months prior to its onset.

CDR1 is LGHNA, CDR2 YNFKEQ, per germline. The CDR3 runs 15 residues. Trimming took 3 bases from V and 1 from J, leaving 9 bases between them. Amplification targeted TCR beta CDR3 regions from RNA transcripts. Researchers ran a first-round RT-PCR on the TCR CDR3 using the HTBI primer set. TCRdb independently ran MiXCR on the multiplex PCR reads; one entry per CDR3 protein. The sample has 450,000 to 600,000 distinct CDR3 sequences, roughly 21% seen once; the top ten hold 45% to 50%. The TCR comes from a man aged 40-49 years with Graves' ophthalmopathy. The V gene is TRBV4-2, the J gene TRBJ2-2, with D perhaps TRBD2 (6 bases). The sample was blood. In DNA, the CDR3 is TGTGCCAGCAGCCACCCTAGCGAGAACACCGGGGAGCTGTTTTTT. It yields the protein CASSHPSENTGELFF.